Listed below are T cell receptor beta chains from one sample, sequenced in a study of cytomegalovirus exposure and HLA in healthy donors. The method was immunoSEQ multiplex PCR; TCRdb's version includes in-frame clones alone and lacks a portion of them. The table lists around 200,000 clones, about 80% of them singletons. The source material was PBMCs. Receptors originate from a young man in good health and CMV-seronegative. The CDR3 runs from the conserved cysteine through the conserved F or W. Fields, in order: D gene, clone size, J gene, V gene, CDR3 protein, CDR3 DNA. D genes are given only for firm matches. Expanded clones are given a class, and other clones once, few, many or no size at all.

>NA|NA|TRBJ2-7|TRBV5-4
CASSSGTHSYEQYF
TGTGCCAGCAGCTCCGGGACACACTCCTACGAGCAGTACTTC
>NA|NA|TRBJ2-7|TRBV7-6
CASSFPGTGEQYF
TGTGCCAGCAGCTTTCCGGGAACGGGCGAGCAGTACTTC
>TRBD1|few|TRBJ2-1|TRBV11-3
CASSLEGQEYNEQFF
TGTGCCAGCAGCTTAGAGGGACAGGAGTACAATGAGCAGTTCTTC
>TRBD1|NA|TRBJ2-7|TRBV4-1
CASSQAQDRASYEQYF
TGCGCCAGCAGCCAAGCCCAGGACAGGGCTTCCTACGAGCAGTACTTC
>TRBD1|NA|TRBJ1-2|TRBV19
CASWDRGRPLGGYTF
TGTGCCAGTTGGGACAGGGGGCGCCCCCTTGGTGGCTACACCTTC
>TRBD2|NA|TRBJ2-5|TRBV28
CAGSPGGQETQYF
TGTGCCGGCAGCCCGGGGGGGCAGGAGACCCAGTACTTC
>TRBD1|few|TRBJ1-2|TRBV2
CASRGGTGRNYGYTF
TGTGCCAGCAGGGGAGGGACAGGGCGAAACTATGGCTACACCTTC
>TRBD2|few|TRBJ2-3|TRBV27
CASSLTSLLTDTQYF
TGTGCCAGCAGCCTGACTAGCCTACTAACAGATACGCAGTATTTT
>TRBD2|NA|TRBJ2-5|TRBV6-6
CASRLAEETQYF
TGTGCCAGCAGACTAGCGGAGGAGACCCAGTACTTC
>NA|NA|TRBJ2-3|TRBV7-9
CASSLAMRGSGTDTQYF
TGTGCCAGCAGCTTAGCGATGAGGGGGTCGGGCACAGATACGCAGTATTTT
>NA|NA|TRBJ2-7|TRBV29-1
CSVQQVPYEQYF
TGCAGCGTTCAGCAGGTTCCCTACGAGCAGTACTTC
>TRBD1|NA|TRBJ1-5|TRBV28
CASSYSTGGEAQPQHF
TGTGCCAGCAGCTACTCCACAGGGGGAGAGGCTCAGCCCCAGCATTTT
>TRBD1|NA|TRBJ1-1|TRBV28
CASSPPRQGATNTEAFF
TGTGCCAGCAGTCCTCCTCGACAGGGGGCCACGAACACTGAAGCTTTCTTT
>TRBD2|NA|TRBJ2-2|TRBV5-1
CASSLSSGGPSGELFF
TGCGCCAGCAGCTTGAGTAGCGGGGGCCCATCGGGGGAGCTGTTTTTT
>NA|NA|TRBJ1-1|TRBV18
CASSPGGPEAFF
TGTGCCAGCTCACCGGGGGGTCCTGAAGCTTTCTTT
>NA|NA|TRBJ2-5|TRBV7-9
CSSSFSETQYF
TGTTCCAGCAGCTTTAGCGAGACCCAGTACTTC
>TRBD2|NA|TRBJ2-1|TRBV30
CAWSRPSGGGGGEQFF
TGTGCCTGGAGTCGCCCTAGCGGGGGCGGTGGGGGTGAGCAGTTCTTC
>NA|NA|TRBJ2-7|TRBV6-1
CASSETPQGWAEQYF
TGTGCCAGCAGTGAAACCCCGCAGGGGTGGGCCGAGCAGTACTTC
>NA|NA|TRBJ2-7|TRBV6-5
CASTHSGTGSYEQYF
TGTGCCAGCACTCATTCCGGGACTGGCTCCTACGAGCAGTACTTC
>TRBD1|NA|TRBJ1-2|TRBV9
CASSVGQGAYGYTF
TGTGCCAGCAGCGTCGGACAGGGGGCTTATGGCTACACCTTC